This T cell receptor beta chain comes out of a study of lymphopenia after photon versus proton radiotherapy. Repertoires were generated with immunoSEQ multiplex PCR, while TCRdb's copy carries only in-frame clones and drops some. The table shows tens of thousands of clones, with roughly 93% occurring only once. Trimming shortened V by 0 bases and J by 7 bases, and 16 bases separated the two germline ends. Per the germline V gene, CDR1 is SQVTM and CDR2 is ANQGSEA. This CDR3 has 16 amino acids. Notes on this clone: Antigen specificity is unknown.

Broader study findings: Photon-treated patients lost naive T cells and TCR diversity; proton-treated stayed stable. A bigger post-nadir fall in TCR diversity correlated inversely with survival time in deceased patients. After lymphocyte nadir, photon-treated repertoires showed oligoclonal expansion, especially CD8+ Temra.

The TCR originated in a woman aged 70-85 years with pancreatic cancer. Sequencing used peripheral blood, obtained from a patient treated with photon-based radiotherapy. V usage is TRBV29-1 and J usage is TRBJ1-6; D uncertain. The CDR3 DNA follows: TGCAGCGTTGAAGATCGTGAGAGCGGGTTCAATTCACCCCTCCACTTT. Translating it yields CSVEDRESGFNSPLHF.